This TCR beta chain originates from a study of blood T cell repertoires in COVID-19 (dated by TCRdb to 2019 to 2021). In terms of the full investigation: The collaborator samples originated in the United States, Italy and Spain and spanned the acute and convalescent phases of COVID-19. The material from the prospective study consisted of cDNA or gDNA derived from T cells, B-cell-depleted T cells, or PBMCs. Where available, HLA class I and class II types were obtained from metadata supplied by the sample provider rather than from assay-based typing. Samples came from the ongoing ImmuneRACE study (first 160 participants) plus 1,254 subjects from 6 global collaborators. Nearly every sample came with metadata listing a de-identified subject ID, COVID-19 status, age in years and sex. The repertoires were made available in a free public database intended to serve as a resource for research on the immune response to SARS-CoV-2. Subjects who had been exposed to COVID-19, were actively infected with it, or had recovered from it provided the deeply sampled blood TCRbeta repertoires that made up the dataset. What the research found in general, with its limitations: The amount of clinical and demographic metadata varied by source and participant and was provided uncurated.

The CDR3, from cysteine to phenylalanine, totals 12 residues. The retained sequence is limited to the CDR3, 36 bases, with the frame set at the first base. The V end loses 2 bases and the J end loses 7 bases, and a stretch of 9 bases separates them. CDR1 and CDR2 are drawn from the germline V gene (reference sequence): SGHKS, YYEKEE. As regards this clone: Its cognate antigen has yet to be identified. It has no much larger one-base neighbor in the sample; base qualities were not kept.

Each collaborating institution followed its own protocols to collect whole blood in K2EDTA tubes. For TCRbeta analysis, collaborators shipped samples in one of three forms: frozen whole blood, isolated PBMCs, or DNA extracted from either of those sample types. TCRbeta CDR3 regions were amplified from genomic DNA by means of the immunoSEQ Assay, a bias-controlled multiplex PCR. Per the original workflow: Within the assay, amplification of reference gene primers was used to estimate how many nucleated cells each sample contained. To quantify the absolute abundance of each unique TCRbeta CDR3 rearrangement, sequence reads were collapsed and filtered. For each sample, productive Simpson clonality was calculated by taking the square root of Simpson's diversity index across productive rearrangements. TCRdb's version of the immuneACCESS table is confined to in-frame rearrangements and falls short of the full clone set. An unresolved V gene accounts for under half of the shortfall where checked; the remainder is of unknown origin. V and J calls and clone size come straight from that table; D and trimming were deduced from the DNA. The table for this sample lists 200,000 to 250,000 clones; 85% to 90% of them were counted only once. Roughly 4.2% of the sample is taken by the ten largest.

The rearranged segments are TRBV5-5 and TRBJ1-1, with the D gene call left open. The sequence was collected from a man aged 50 to 59 with acute or convalescent COVID-19. The material sequenced was peripheral blood. The base sequence is TGTGCCAGCAGCTTTTCCTTGCGTGAAGCTTTCTTT. This encodes CASSFSLREAFF.